Listed below are T cell receptor beta chains from one sample, sequenced in a study of blood T cell repertoires in COVID-19. Assay used: immunoSEQ multiplex PCR; TCRdb lists only in-frame clones, some missing. The sample consists of roughly 200,000 clones, about 80% of them appearing once. The sample consisted of peripheral blood. Receptors originate from a man between 65 and 79 years old with active or convalescent COVID-19. The CDR3 runs from the conserved cysteine through the conserved F or W. A D gene is named only where the DNA matches it firmly. Some rows mark clone size as missing; the rest say once, few, many or name a class of expanded clone.

clone_size j_call d_call v_call cdr3_aa cdr3_nt
. TRBJ1-1 TRBD1 TRBV19 CASNHFGRTGSMNTEAFF TGTGCCAGTAACCATTTCGGGAGGACAGGGTCCATGAACACTGAAGCTTTCTTT
once TRBJ2-1 TRBD1 TRBV5-1 CASSYGTGMNEQFF TGCGCCAGCAGCTACGGGACAGGGATGAATGAGCAGTTCTTC
. TRBJ2-5 . TRBV29-1 CSVLFYSGLYQETQYF TGCAGCGTCTTATTTTATTCGGGATTGTACCAAGAGACCCAGTACTTC
. TRBJ2-3 TRBD1 TRBV10-1 CASSEQAGTGGRHTQYF TGCGCCAGCAGTGAGCAGGCCGGGACAGGGGGCCGACATACGCAGTATTTT
. TRBJ2-7 . TRBV5-1 CASSTDGQGEQYF TGCGCCAGCAGTACCGATGGTCAGGGGGAGCAGTACTTC
. TRBJ2-1 TRBD2 TRBV5-1 CASRMTSGRARYNEQFF TGCGCCAGCAGGATGACTAGCGGGAGGGCCCGGTACAATGAGCAGTTCTTC
few TRBJ1-2 . TRBV3-1/TRBV3-2 CASSQAGQGYGYTF TGTGCCAGCAGCCAAGCCGGCCAGGGCTACGGCTACACCTTC
. TRBJ2-1 TRBD2 TRBV13 CASSPSGLAGVNEQFF TGTGCCAGCAGCCCGTCGGGACTAGCCGGGGTTAATGAGCAGTTCTTC
. TRBJ2-5 . TRBV11-2 CASSLGDYQETQYF TGTGCCAGCAGCTTAGGAGACTACCAAGAGACCCAGTACTTC
once TRBJ1-1 . TRBV12-5 CASDSGGSMNTEAFF TGTGCTAGTGATTCCGGGGGTTCAATGAACACTGAAGCTTTCTTT
. TRBJ2-1 . TRBV3-1/TRBV3-2 CASSQGIENEQFF TGTGCCAGCAGCCAAGGAATAGAAAATGAGCAGTTCTTC
. TRBJ2-4 . TRBV5-1 CASSIRQVGDIQYF TGCGCCAGCAGTATACGACAAGTAGGCGACATTCAGTACTTC
once TRBJ1-2 . TRBV7-8 CASSLRDTGYYGYTF TGTGCCAGCAGCCTCCGGGACACCGGCTACTATGGCTACACCTTC
. TRBJ2-3 TRBD2 TRBV19 CASSPSGSTDTQYF TGTGCCAGTAGTCCTAGCGGCAGCACAGATACGCAGTATTTT
. TRBJ1-3 . TRBV9 CASSGFTGGRSGNTIYF TGTGCCAGCAGCGGATTTACAGGTGGGCGCTCTGGAAACACCATATATTTT
. TRBJ2-1 TRBD2 TRBV3-1/TRBV3-2 CASSSGTTNEQFF TGTGCCAGCAGTTCCGGGACTACAAATGAGCAGTTCTTC
. TRBJ1-2 . TRBV11-2 CASSLEGAKGGYTF TGTGCCAGCAGCTTAGAGGGGGCGAAGGGGGGCTACACCTTC
. TRBJ2-6 . TRBV6-5 CASSPFSGANVLTF TGTGCCAGCAGCCCCTTCTCTGGGGCCAACGTCCTGACTTTC
. TRBJ1-6 TRBD1 TRBV30 CAWTETGVRGSPLHF TGTGCCTGGACTGAGACAGGGGTTCGTGGGTCACCCCTCCACTTT
once TRBJ1-6 . TRBV27 CASSYSHSYNSPLHF TGTGCCAGCAGTTACAGTCACTCCTATAATTCACCCCTCCACTTT
. TRBJ1-5 . TRBV19 CASSTDNSNQPQHF TGTGCCAGTAGTACAGACAATAGCAATCAGCCCCAGCATTTT
few TRBJ1-6 . TRBV6-5 CASSYSGRLNNSPLHF TGTGCCAGCAGTTACTCGGGGCGGCTCAATAATTCACCCCTCCACTTT
many TRBJ2-1 . TRBV5-4 CASSREPGDNEQFF TGTGCCAGCAGTCGAGAGCCAGGGGACAATGAGCAGTTCTTC
. TRBJ2-2 . TRBV5-1 CASSSQGDTGELFF TGCGCCAGCAGCTCCCAGGGTGACACCGGGGAGCTGTTTTTT
. TRBJ1-1 . TRBV11-2 CASSLSQGNTEAFF TGTGCCAGCAGCTTGAGTCAGGGGAACACTGAAGCTTTCTTT
. TRBJ1-5 TRBD1 TRBV2 CASSEAQGAFRSQHF TGTGCCAGCAGTGAAGCGCAGGGGGCTTTTCGGTCCCAGCATTTT
once TRBJ2-7 . TRBV4-1 CASSQDVNSPALILYEQYF TGCGCCAGCAGCCAAGACGTGAACAGCCCGGCCTTAATACTCTACGAGCAGTACTTC
. TRBJ2-1 TRBD2 TRBV7-3 CASSPPTSGINEQFF TGTGCCAGCAGCCCACCGACTAGCGGGATAAATGAGCAGTTCTTC
. TRBJ1-5 TRBD1 TRBV6-6 CASRIDRGLQPQHF TGTGCCAGCAGGATAGACAGGGGGCTTCAGCCCCAGCATTTT
. TRBJ1-2 . TRBV10-1 CASSEGSGGGYTF TGCGCCAGCAGTGAAGGATCGGGAGGTGGCTACACCTTC
. TRBJ1-1 . TRBV9 CASSVVSYGFTEAFF TGTGCCAGCAGCGTAGTATCGTACGGGTTCACTGAAGCTTTCTTT
. TRBJ2-1 TRBD2 TRBV11-1 CASSLVGGGPNNEQFF TGTGCCAGCAGCTTAGTGGGGGGAGGGCCCAACAATGAGCAGTTCTTC